The T cell receptor (beta chain) under discussion was sequenced for a study of blood T cell repertoires in COVID-19. This CDR3 comprises 16 residues. J was trimmed by 8 bases and V by 3 bases; bases with no gene match: 13. The germline V gene encodes CDR1 MNHNS and CDR2 SASEGT. Per the original methods: Amplification with reference gene primers provided the estimates of nucleated cell counts. Profiled with immunoSEQ multiplex PCR; TCRdb holds only in-frame clones, not every one. The V and J calls and clone size are taken from that table; D and trimming were inferred from the DNA. In the table there are under 300,000 clones, around 86% of which are singletons. In terms of age and location, participants ranged from roughly 18 to 100 years and lived in under 30 US areas.

The V gene is TRBV6-1, the J gene TRBJ2-1; 7 bases align to TRBD1. The sequence came from a woman aged 40 to 50 with acute COVID-19. The sample taken for sequencing was PBMCs or T cells enriched from blood (not recorded which). The CDR3 bases are TGTGCCAGCAGTGAGTTCTCCAGGGGGAGTAGGTATGAGCAGTTCTTC. As protein: CASSEFSRGSRYEQFF.